Included here is one TCR beta chain sequence, with context. The V gene's germline CDR1 is SQVTM and CDR2 ANQGSEA. The V end lost 7 bases, the J end lost 2 bases, and 6 bases lay between the germline ends. This CDR3 contains 12 residues. Produced via immunoSEQ multiplex PCR; TCRdb's table is partial and in-frame only. Of approximately 84,000 clones in the sample, approximately 86% were seen once. These data come from a study of OX40 agonist ivuxolimab in advanced cancers. Study context: Dose-escalation cases comprised hepatocellular carcinoma, melanoma, renal cell or head and neck cancer. Antecedent anti-PD-1, anti-PD-L1 or anti-CTLA-4 therapy was permissible, with about 39% having received some.

The investigators sampled blood at baseline, at cycle 4 day 1, and at cycle 7 day 1. The genes are TRBV29-1 and TRBJ2-6; D may be TRBD1 or TRBD2 (5 bases each). This TCR derives from an adult with an advanced solid tumor such as melanoma, head and neck, liver or kidney cancer. Material: CD4+ or CD8+ T cells sorted from blood, obtained in a trial of the OX40 agonist ivuxolimab. CDR3 sequence reads: CSGGAGANVLTF. CDR3 bases: TGCAGCGGAGGGGCTGGGGCCAACGTCCTGACTTTC.